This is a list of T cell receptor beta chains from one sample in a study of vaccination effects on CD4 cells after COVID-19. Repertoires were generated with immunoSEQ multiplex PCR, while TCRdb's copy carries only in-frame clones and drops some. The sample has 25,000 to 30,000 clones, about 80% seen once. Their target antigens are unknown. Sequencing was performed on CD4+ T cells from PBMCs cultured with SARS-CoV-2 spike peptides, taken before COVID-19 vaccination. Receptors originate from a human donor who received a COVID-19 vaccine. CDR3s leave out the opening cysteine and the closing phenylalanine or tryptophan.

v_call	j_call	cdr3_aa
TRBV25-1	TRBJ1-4	ASSEFGGGGEKLF
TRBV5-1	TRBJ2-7	ASSPRTHYEQY
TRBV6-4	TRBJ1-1	ASNPTGGGAGMNTEAF
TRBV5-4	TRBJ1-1	ASSLAGAVTEAF
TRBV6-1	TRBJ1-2	ASSEGQGANYGYT
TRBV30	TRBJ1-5	AWSRTGRGGNQPQH
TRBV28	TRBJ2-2	ASSLGGYTGELF
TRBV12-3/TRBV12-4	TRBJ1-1	ASSWTASEAF
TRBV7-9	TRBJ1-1	ASSSDQGLATEAF
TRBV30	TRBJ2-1	ATTGTGVHNEQF
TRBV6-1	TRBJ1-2	ASSERANYGYT
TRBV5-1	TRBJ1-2	ASSSTGRLRYGYT
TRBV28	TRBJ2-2	ASSTPGQGAGELF
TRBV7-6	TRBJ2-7	ASSYGTSGPYEQY
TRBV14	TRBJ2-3	ASSHGAWTASTDTQY
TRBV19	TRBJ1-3	ASSSTWDRERRNTIY
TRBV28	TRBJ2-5	ASSLTGGRKKTQY
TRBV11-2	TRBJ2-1	ASSLRVAGGYNSYNEQF
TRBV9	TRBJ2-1	ASSVEWGGTGRNEQF
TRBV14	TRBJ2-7	ASSHLTGGEKQY
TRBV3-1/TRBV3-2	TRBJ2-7	ASSQVMRQGYEQY
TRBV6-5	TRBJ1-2	ASSYSGGGYT
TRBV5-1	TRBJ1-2	ASSLVWGGNYGYT
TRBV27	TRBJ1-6	ASSFWDRYNSPLH
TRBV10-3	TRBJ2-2	AISRPTSGRSGELF
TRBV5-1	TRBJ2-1	ASSSGGTSGNNEQF
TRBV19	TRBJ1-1	ASSIQARTATEAF
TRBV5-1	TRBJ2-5	ASSSTSGGPFETQY
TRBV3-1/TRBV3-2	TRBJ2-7	ASSQLVTAEQY
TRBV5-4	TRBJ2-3	ASSPLAGGSTDTQY
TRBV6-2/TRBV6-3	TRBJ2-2	ASSFTSGGLLNTGELF
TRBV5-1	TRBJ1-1	ASSLSIGQANTEAF
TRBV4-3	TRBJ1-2	ASSPSPGYGYT
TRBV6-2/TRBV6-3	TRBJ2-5	ASSYSTETQY
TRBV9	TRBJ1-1	ASSLISIRGLDTEAF
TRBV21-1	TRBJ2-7	ASNFQRPYEQY
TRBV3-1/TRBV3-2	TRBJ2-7	ASSRGHSYEQY